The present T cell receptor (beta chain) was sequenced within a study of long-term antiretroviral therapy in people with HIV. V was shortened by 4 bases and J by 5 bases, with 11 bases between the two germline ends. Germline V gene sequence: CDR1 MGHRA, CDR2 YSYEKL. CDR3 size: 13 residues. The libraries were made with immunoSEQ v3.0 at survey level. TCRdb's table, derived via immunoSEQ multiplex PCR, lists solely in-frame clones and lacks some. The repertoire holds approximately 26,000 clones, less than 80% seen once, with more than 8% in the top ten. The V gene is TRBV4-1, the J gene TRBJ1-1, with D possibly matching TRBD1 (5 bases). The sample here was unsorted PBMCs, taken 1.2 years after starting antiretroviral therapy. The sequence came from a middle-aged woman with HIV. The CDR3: CASSLPRGTEAFF. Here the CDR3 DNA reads TGCGCCAGCAGCCTCCCTCGGGGGACTGAAGCTTTCTTT.